Following are 19 T cell receptor beta chains from one sample sequenced in a study of blood T cell repertoires in COVID-19. Here immunoSEQ multiplex PCR was the method, and the copy in TCRdb shows in-frame clones only, minus some. The table records about 300,000 clones, roughly 86% of them present only once. The sequenced sample consisted of peripheral blood. These receptors were obtained from a young woman with COVID-19, enrolled during active disease.

J is TRBJ2-5 and V is TRBV12-3 or TRBV12-4; 8 bases fit TRBD1. Trimming cost V 2 bases and J 7 bases; bases outside gene matches: 3. The CDR3 totals 13 residues. CDR3 DNA sequence: TGTGCCAGCAGTTTACAGGGGGCAGGGACCCAGTACTTC. As protein: CASSLQGAGTQYF.

The J gene is TRBJ1-2, the V gene TRBV10-2; 8 nucleotides agree with TRBD1. The CDR3 runs to 13 residues. Germline CDR1 reads WSHSY; CDR2 reads SAAADI. The V gene end was trimmed by 6 bases and the J gene end by 0 bases; junction bases not matched to a gene: 0. CDR3 protein: CASRQGANYGYTF. The CDR3 DNA sequence: TGCGCCAGCAGACAGGGGGCTAACTATGGCTACACCTTC.

V usage is TRBV28 and J usage is TRBJ2-6; D possibly corresponds to TRBD1 (5 bases). Germline loops: CDR1 MDHEN, CDR2 SYDVKM. The CDR3 is 15 amino acids. V lost 3 bases to trimming and J lost 0 bases, with 6 bases between them. CDR3 sequence reads: CASSFQGSGANVLTF. For the CDR3, the DNA is TGTGCCAGCAGTTTTCAGGGCTCTGGGGCCAACGTCCTGACTTTC.

V is TRBV3-1 (or the pseudogene TRBV3-2) and J is TRBJ2-2; 7 nucleotides align to TRBD1. The CDR3 is made up of 12 amino acids. Unmatched junction bases numbered 2, after V lost 4 bases and J lost 9 bases. CDR1 is LGHDT and CDR2 is YNNKEL in the germline V gene (reference sequence). The CDR3: CASSPRGRELFF. For the CDR3, the DNA is TGTGCCAGCAGCCCAAGGGGGCGGGAGCTGTTTTTT.

The chain recombines TRBV6-5 with TRBJ2-3, with TRBD2 as a possible D gene (6 bases). Trimming left V 5 bases short and J 2 bases short, with 14 bases between. CDR1 is MNHEY and CDR2 is SVGAGI in the germline V gene. This CDR3 has 15 residues. The CDR3 sequence: CASSRGAGYTDTQYF. In DNA form, the CDR3 reads TGTGCCAGCAGTCGCGGGGCAGGGTACACAGATACGCAGTATTTT.

The gene calls are TRBV9 and TRBJ1-1, with D maybe TRBD1 (6 bases). Germline values: CDR1 SGDLS, CDR2 YYNGEE. The CDR3 length is 15 residues. Between the trimmed V and J ends, which lost 5 bases and 2 bases, there was a span of 16 bases. The CDR3 region has the DNA TGTGCCAGCAGTCCTACACAGGGCGGAAACACTGAAGCTTTCTTT. This gives the protein CASSPTQGGNTEAFF.

The rearrangement uses TRBV10-1 and TRBJ2-3; D is undetermined. The V gene's germline CDR1 is WNHNN and CDR2 SYGVQD (reference sequence). V was trimmed by 2 bases and J by 0 bases, leaving 12 bases between them. The CDR3 is made up of 16 amino acids. CDR3 loop: CASSELFATSTDTQYF. CDR3 in DNA: TGCGCCAGCAGTGAGCTCTTTGCTACTAGCACAGATACGCAGTATTTT.

The chain uses TRBV6-5 and TRBJ2-3; a possible D gene is TRBD1 (6 bases). V lost 6 bases and J lost 6, with 16 bases in between. Germline CDR1 and CDR2: MNHEY and SVGAGI. The CDR3 runs 14 residues. CDR3 nucleotide sequence: TGTGCCAGCAGACTCACAGGGAGTCAGGATACGCAGTATTTT. This sequence encodes CASRLTGSQDTQYF.

The V gene is TRBV5-7, the J gene TRBJ2-7; TRBD1 agrees at 11 bases. TRBV5-7 is noted as an ORF with a role that remains uncertain. Trimming at V came to 2 bases and at J to 7 bases, leaving 2 bases not matched to a gene. This CDR3 is built from 13 residues. CDR3 in DNA: TGTGCCAGCAGCTTAGGGACAGGGGGTGAGCAGTACGTC. It is translated as CASSLGTGGEQYV.

This clone was detected only once. The chain couples TRBV4-2 to TRBJ2-2; 10 bases are shared with TRBD2. Germline assignment: CDR1 LGHNA and CDR2 YNFKEQ. This CDR3 is 16 amino acids long. V shed 1 base and J 4 bases; nucleotides not matched to a gene: 3. CDR3 in DNA: TGTGCCAGCAGCCAAGCTCTAGCGGGGGTCACCGGGGAGCTGTTTTTT. Protein sequence: CASSQALAGVTGELFF.

The gene calls are TRBV5-4 and TRBJ2-5; 8 positions agree with TRBD2. Germline loops: CDR1 SGHNT, CDR2 YYREEE (reference sequence). V shed 6 bases, J shed 1 base, and the junction held 2 bases outside the gene matches. This CDR3 region has 13 residues. CDR3 nucleotides: TGTGCCAGCACCCGGGGGGGCCAAGAGACCCAGTACTTC. It yields the protein CASTRGGQETQYF.

The V gene is TRBV7-9, the J gene TRBJ1-2; 11 positions match TRBD1. Germline V lookup: CDR1 SEHNR, CDR2 FQNEAQ (reference sequence). With 5 bases clipped from V and 1 base from J, the junction kept 3 bases outside the gene matches. This CDR3 is 15 amino acids long. The DNA of the CDR3 is TGTGCCAGCAGCCTCGGGACAGGGGGTAACTATGGCTACACCTTC. Translation: CASSLGTGGNYGYTF.

The chain recombines TRBV5-6 with TRBJ2-7; D remains unclear. The germline gives CDR1 SGHDT, CDR2 YYEEEE. This CDR3 region has 15 residues. V was trimmed by 1 base and J by 3 bases, leaving 14 bases between them. CDR3 in DNA: TGTGCCAGCAGCTTGCCTCCTGCCTCACACTACGAGCAGTACTTC. Amino acids: CASSLPPASHYEQYF.

V is TRBV7-8 and J is TRBJ2-1; 11 positions agree with TRBD2. Germline assignment: CDR1 SGHVS and CDR2 FQNEAQ. This CDR3 region has 15 residues. V lost 6 bases, J lost 7 bases, and 8 bases stayed unmatched. The CDR3 reads CASRFSGGAVNEQFF. In DNA, the CDR3 is TGTGCCAGCAGATTTAGCGGGGGGGCGGTTAATGAGCAGTTCTTC.

In its sample, this clone was seen once. The CDR3 here is CASSLGPTEAFF. The CDR3, as DNA: TGTGCCAGCAGTTTAGGGCCCACTGAAGCTTTCTTT. The chain recombines TRBV12-3 or TRBV12-4 with TRBJ1-1; D is uncertain. Trimming stripped 1 base from V and 4 bases from J, with 4 bases between. The CDR3 extends over 12 amino acids.

The rearrangement uses TRBV2 and TRBJ2-1, with D possibly TRBD2 on 5 matching bases. Trimming stripped 4 bases from V and 7 bases from J, with 11 bases between. The CDR3 contains 13 residues. CDR1 and CDR2 from the germline V gene are SNHLY and FYNNEI. The CDR3 sequence is CASSAASRNEQFF. The DNA of the CDR3 is TGTGCCAGCAGTGCGGCTAGCCGGAATGAGCAGTTCTTC. Filled out from reference TRBV2 and TRBJ2-1, the complete variable domain reads EPEVTQTPSHQVTQMGQEVILRCVPISNHLYFYWYRQILGQKVEFLVSFYNNEISEKSEIFDDQFSVERPDGSNFTLKIRSTKLEDSAMYFCASSAASRNEQFFGPGTRLTVL.

The chain has TRBV11-2 and TRBJ2-5; D ambiguous. Trimming removed 2 bases at V and 4 bases at J, with 5 bases between. The CDR3 extends over 12 amino acids. The germline gives CDR1 SGHAT, CDR2 FQNNGV. The CDR3: CASSLIGETQYF. DNA of the CDR3: TGTGCCAGCAGCTTAATCGGAGAGACCCAGTACTTC.

This chain uses TRBV4-1 with TRBJ1-1; D may be TRBD1 (6 bases). The germline gives CDR1 MGHRA, CDR2 YSYEKL. The CDR3 spans 13 residues. The V end lost 4 bases, the J end lost 7 bases, and 13 bases lay between the germline ends. CDR3 in amino acids: CASSPQGNVEAFF. The CDR3 DNA sequence: TGCGCCAGCAGCCCTCAGGGGAACGTTGAAGCTTTCTTT.

The CDR3 DNA reads as TGTGCCAGCAACCCCGTGGGACACTTCACTGAAGCTTTCTTT. Its protein is CASNPVGHFTEAFF. This sequence joins TRBV6-5 and TRBJ1-1; a possible D gene is TRBD1 (6 bases). Trimming stripped 7 bases from V and 4 bases from J, with 16 bases between. The CDR3 sequence is 14 residues long. Germline V lookup: CDR1 MNHEY, CDR2 SVGAGI.